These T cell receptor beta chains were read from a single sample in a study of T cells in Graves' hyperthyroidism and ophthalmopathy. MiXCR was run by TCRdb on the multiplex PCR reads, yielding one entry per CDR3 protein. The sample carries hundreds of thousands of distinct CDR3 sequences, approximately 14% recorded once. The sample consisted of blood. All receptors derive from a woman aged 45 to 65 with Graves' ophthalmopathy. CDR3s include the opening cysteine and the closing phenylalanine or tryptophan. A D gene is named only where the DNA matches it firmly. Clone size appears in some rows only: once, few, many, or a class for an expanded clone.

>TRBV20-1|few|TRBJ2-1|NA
CSAPYLGSRRAEQFF
TGCAGTGCTCCCTACCTCGGGAGTCGGAGGGCTGAGCAGTTCTTC
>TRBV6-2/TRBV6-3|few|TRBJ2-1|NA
CASSYLGYNEQFF
TGTGCCAGCAGTTACTTGGGATACAATGAGCAGTTCTTC
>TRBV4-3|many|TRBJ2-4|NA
CASSSETTNGNIQYF
TGCGCCAGCAGCTCCGAGACTACTAACGGAAACATTCAGTACTTC
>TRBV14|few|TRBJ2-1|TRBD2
CASSLKSGRAYNEQFF
TGTGCCAGCAGCCTGAAAAGCGGGAGGGCCTACAATGAGCAGTTCTTC
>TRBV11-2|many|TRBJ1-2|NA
CASSAQIPDGIAYGYTF
TGTGCCAGCAGCGCCCAAATCCCAGACGGGATAGCCTATGGCTACACCTTC
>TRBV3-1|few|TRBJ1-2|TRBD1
CASSDRGLGGYTF
TGTGCCAGCAGCGACAGGGGATTGGGAGGCTACACCTTC
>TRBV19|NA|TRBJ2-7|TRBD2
CARKGRQREGPYEQYF
TGTGCCAGAAAGGGGCGCCAGCGGGAGGGCCCCTACGAGCAGTACTTC
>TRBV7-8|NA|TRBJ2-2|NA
CASSFLLPYLGELFF
TGTGCCAGCAGCTTCCTTCTGCCATACCTCGGGGAGCTGTTTTTT
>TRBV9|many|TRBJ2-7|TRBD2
CASSVAGGLAGVRGEQYF
TGTGCCAGCAGCGTAGCTGGGGGACTAGCGGGAGTAAGGGGAGAGCAGTACTTC
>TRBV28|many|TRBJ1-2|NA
CASALVGQIYGYTF
TGTGCCAGTGCTCTTGTAGGACAGATCTATGGCTACACCTTC
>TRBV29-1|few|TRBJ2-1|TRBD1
CSVETGGARYEQFF
TGCAGCGTTGAAACAGGGGGCGCGAGGTATGAGCAGTTCTTC
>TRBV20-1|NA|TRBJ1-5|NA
CSARASRESRNQPQHF
TGCAGTGCTAGAGCCTCCAGGGAGTCGCGCAATCAGCCCCAGCATTTT
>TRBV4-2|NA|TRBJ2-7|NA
CASSRDPRQAYEQYF
TGTGCCAGCAGCCGAGATCCACGACAAGCCTACGAGCAGTACTTC
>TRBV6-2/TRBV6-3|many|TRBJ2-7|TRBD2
CASRESGRYEQYF
TGTGCCAGCAGGGAAAGCGGGAGGTACGAGCAGTACTTC
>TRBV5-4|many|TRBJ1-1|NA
CASSLDWSTEAFF
TGTGCCAGCAGCTTGGACTGGAGCACTGAAGCTTTCTTT
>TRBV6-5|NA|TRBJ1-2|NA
CASSYGGDNHGYTF
TGTGCCAGCAGTTACGGGGGAGACAACCATGGCTACACCTTC
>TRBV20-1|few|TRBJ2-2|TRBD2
CSATGTSGYTGELFF
TGCAGTGCAACCGGGACTAGCGGGTACACCGGGGAGCTGTTTTTT
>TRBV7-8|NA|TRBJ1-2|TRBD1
CASGTRDRGPEGYTF
TGTGCCAGCGGAACCCGGGACAGGGGGCCGGAAGGCTACACCTTC
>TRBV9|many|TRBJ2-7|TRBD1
CASSVGTGPYEQYF
TGTGCCAGCAGCGTAGGGACAGGGCCCTACGAGCAGTACTTC
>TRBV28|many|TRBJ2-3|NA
CASSPTIGGSTDTQYF
TGTGCCAGCAGTCCGACGATTGGCGGGAGCACAGATACGCAGTATTTT
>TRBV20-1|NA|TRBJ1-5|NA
CSARDLAGRSQPQHF
TGCAGTGCTAGAGATTTGGCAGGCCGCAGTCAGCCCCAGCATTTT
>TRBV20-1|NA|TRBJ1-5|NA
CSAGQGLNQPQHF
TGCAGTGCGGGGCAGGGACTGAATCAGCCCCAGCATTTT
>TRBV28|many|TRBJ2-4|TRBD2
CASNLAGGPKNIQYF
TGTGCCAGCAACCTAGCGGGAGGCCCCAAAAACATTCAGTACTTC
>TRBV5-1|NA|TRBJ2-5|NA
CASSLAARLSGETQYF
TGCGCCAGCAGCTTGGCCGCAAGGCTATCGGGGGAGACCCAGTACTTC
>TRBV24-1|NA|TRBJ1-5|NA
CATSPSAGRTSNQPQHF
TGTGCCACCAGCCCCTCGGCGGGGCGGACAAGCAATCAGCCCCAGCATTTT
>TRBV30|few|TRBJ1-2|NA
CAWAPLGGVYGYTF
TGTGCCTGGGCCCCTCTCGGCGGAGTCTATGGCTACACCTTC
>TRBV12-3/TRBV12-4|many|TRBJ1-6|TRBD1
CASRDRDRGNSPLHF
TGTGCCAGCAGAGACCGGGACAGGGGTAATTCACCCCTCCACTTT
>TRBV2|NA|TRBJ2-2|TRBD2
CASCRLAGVAAGELFF
TGTGCCAGCTGCCGACTAGCGGGAGTAGCCGCCGGGGAGCTGTTTTTT
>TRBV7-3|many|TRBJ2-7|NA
CASSLSGANEQYF
TGTGCCAGCAGCTTATCAGGGGCGAACGAGCAGTACTTC
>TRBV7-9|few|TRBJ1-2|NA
CASSPPGGSLIYGYTF
TGTGCCAGCAGCCCCCCGGGGGGTTCCCTTATCTATGGCTACACCTTC
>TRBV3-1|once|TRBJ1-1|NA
CAGSHVMVGYMNTEAFF
TGTGCCGGCAGCCACGTGATGGTCGGGTACATGAACACTGAAGCTTTCTTT
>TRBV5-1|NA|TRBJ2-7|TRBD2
CASSRGRVQYEQYF
TGCGCCAGCAGCCGAGGGAGGGTTCAATACGAGCAGTACTTC
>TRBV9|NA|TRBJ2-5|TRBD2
CASGGTSMGETQYF
TGTGCCAGCGGAGGGACTAGCATGGGAGAGACCCAGTACTTC
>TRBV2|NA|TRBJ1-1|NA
CASSEAGPTEAFF
TGTGCCAGCAGTGAAGCCGGGCCCACTGAAGCTTTCTTT
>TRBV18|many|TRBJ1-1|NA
CASSSGSVWRGTEAFF
TGTGCCAGCTCATCTGGGTCGGTGTGGAGGGGAACTGAAGCTTTCTTT
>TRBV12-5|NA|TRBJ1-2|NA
CASGLTPLGSGYTF
TGTGCTAGTGGTTTGACACCTCTCGGCTCTGGCTACACCTTC
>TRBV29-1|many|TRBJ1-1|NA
CSVGVLNTEAFF
TGCAGCGTTGGGGTGCTAAACACTGAAGCTTTCTTT
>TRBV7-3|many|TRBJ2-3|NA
CASSLSGLTDTQYF
TGTGCCAGCAGCTTAAGCGGACTCACAGATACGCAGTATTTT
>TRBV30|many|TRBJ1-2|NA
CAWYGFYGYTF
TGTGCCTGGTACGGGTTCTATGGCTACACCTTC
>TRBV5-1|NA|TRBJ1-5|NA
CASSLAGSLVEPQHF
TGCGCCAGCAGCTTGGCCGGCTCCTTAGTTGAGCCCCAGCATTTT
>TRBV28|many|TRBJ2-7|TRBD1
CASSLLGTGAFYEQYF
TGTGCCAGCAGTTTACTCGGGACAGGCGCTTTCTACGAGCAGTACTTC
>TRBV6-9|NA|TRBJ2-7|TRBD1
CASSYSKRTGGYEQYF
TGTGCCAGCAGTTACTCGAAACGGACAGGGGGATACGAGCAGTACTTC
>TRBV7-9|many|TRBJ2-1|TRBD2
CASSPRLADNEQFF
TGTGCCAGCAGCCCCCGACTAGCGGACAATGAGCAGTTCTTC
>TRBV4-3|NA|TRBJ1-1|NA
CASSQDSGAPTEAFF
TGCGCCAGCAGCCAAGATTCGGGGGCCCCCACTGAAGCTTTCTTT
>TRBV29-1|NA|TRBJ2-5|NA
CSVENLVGETQYF
TGCAGCGTTGAAAACCTGGTGGGAGAGACCCAGTACTTC
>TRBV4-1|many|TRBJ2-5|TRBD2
CASSQVSSSGGQETQYF
TGCGCCAGCAGCCAAGTTTCTTCTAGCGGGGGACAAGAGACCCAGTACTTC
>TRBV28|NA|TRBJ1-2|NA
CASSLAKQGMNLYGYTF
TGTGCCAGCAGTTTAGCTAAACAGGGCATGAACCTCTATGGCTACACCTTC
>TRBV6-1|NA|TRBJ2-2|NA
CASSEELAGTGELFF
TGTGCCAGCAGTGAAGAACTAGCCGGCACCGGGGAGCTGTTTTTT
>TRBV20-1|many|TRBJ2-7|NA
CSARARVSYEQYF
TGCAGTGCTAGAGCTAGGGTTTCCTACGAGCAGTACTTC
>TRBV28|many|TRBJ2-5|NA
CASSPAKGVGETQYF
TGTGCCAGCAGTCCGGCGAAGGGGGTAGGGGAGACCCAGTACTTC
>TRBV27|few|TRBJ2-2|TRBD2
CASSLYLSGRARGELFF
TGTGCCAGCAGTCTCTACTTGAGCGGGAGGGCAAGGGGGGAGCTGTTTTTT
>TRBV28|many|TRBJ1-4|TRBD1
CASSFSSGQGDEKLFF
TGTGCCAGCAGTTTCTCCTCGGGACAGGGAGATGAAAAACTGTTTTTT
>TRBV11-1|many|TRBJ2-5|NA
CASSSRQTQETQYF
TGTGCCAGCAGCTCGAGACAGACCCAAGAGACCCAGTACTTC
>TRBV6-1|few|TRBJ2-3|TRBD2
CASRLNNRDYRLTDTQYF
TGTGCCAGCAGACTAAACAACCGGGACTACCGACTCACAGATACGCAGTATTTT
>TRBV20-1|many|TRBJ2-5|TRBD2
CSARTSGRETQYF
TGCAGTGCTAGGACTAGCGGGAGGGAGACCCAGTACTTC